This T cell receptor beta chain was sequenced in a study of a mutant IDH1 vaccine in newly diagnosed glioma. Looking at the study overall: Investigators started vaccination 4-6 weeks after radiotherapy alone, or with temozolomide cycles. Of the patients given treatment, roughly 60% were male and approximately 40% were female, and a mean age of roughly 40 years was recorded. Former treatment meant radiotherapy, temozolomide, or both; the majority had gotten both. The timing of visit V12 was week 35, and that of visit V13 was week 47.

The CDR3 length is 16 residues. V lost 2 bases and J 2 bases, leaving 10 bases between the germline ends. Germline CDR1 and CDR2: MNHEY and SMNVEV (reference sequence). The time point denotes: week 35, safety follow-up. Each dose of the vaccine consisted of 300 ug of mutant IDH1 20-mer peptide, with topical imiquimod. A note on this clone: The antigen is undetermined.

Data came from immunoSEQ multiplex PCR; TCRdb stores just in-frame clones and leaves some out. The data show nearly 55,000 clones, 84% seen once. This receptor was obtained from a young woman with glioma. This rearrangement joins TRBV27 to TRBJ2-6, with unresolved D. The sample here was PBMCs, taken from a glioma patient whose treatment included an IDH1 peptide vaccine. The CDR3 DNA is TGTGCCAGCAGTTTAAGGTTTAGGGCTGGGGCCAACGTCCTGACTTTC. Residues: CASSLRFRAGANVLTF.